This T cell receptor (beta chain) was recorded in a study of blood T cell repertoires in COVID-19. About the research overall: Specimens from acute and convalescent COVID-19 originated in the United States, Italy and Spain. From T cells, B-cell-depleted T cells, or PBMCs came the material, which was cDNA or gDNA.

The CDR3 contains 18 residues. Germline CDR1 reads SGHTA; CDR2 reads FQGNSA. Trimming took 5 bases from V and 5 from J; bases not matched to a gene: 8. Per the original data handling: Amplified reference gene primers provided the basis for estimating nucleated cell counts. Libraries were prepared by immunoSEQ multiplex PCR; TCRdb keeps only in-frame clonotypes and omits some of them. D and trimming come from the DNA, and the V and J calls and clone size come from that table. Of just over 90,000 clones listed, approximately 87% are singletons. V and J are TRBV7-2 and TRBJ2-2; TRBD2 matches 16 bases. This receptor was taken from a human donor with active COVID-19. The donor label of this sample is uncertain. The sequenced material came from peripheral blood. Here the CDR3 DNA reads TGTGCCAGCAGCAACGGGACTAGCGGGGGGGCCAAGACCGGGGAGCTGTTTTTT. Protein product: CASSNGTSGGAKTGELFF.